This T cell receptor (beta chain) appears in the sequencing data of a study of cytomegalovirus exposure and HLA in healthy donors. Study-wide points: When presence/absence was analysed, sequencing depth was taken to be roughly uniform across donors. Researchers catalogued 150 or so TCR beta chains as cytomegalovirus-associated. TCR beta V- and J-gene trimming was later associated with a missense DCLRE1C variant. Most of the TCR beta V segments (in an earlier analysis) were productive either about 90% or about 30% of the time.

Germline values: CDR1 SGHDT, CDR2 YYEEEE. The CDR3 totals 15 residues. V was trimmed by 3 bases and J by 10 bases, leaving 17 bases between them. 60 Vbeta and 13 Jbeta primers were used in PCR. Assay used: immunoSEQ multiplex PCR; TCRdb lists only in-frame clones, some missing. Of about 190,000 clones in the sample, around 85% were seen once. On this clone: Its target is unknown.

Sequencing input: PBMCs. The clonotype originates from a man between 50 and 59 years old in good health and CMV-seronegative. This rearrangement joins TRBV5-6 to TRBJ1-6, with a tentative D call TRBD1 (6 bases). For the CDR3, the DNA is TGTGCCAGCAGCTCGCGTGCCAGGGGCCGATCACCCCTCCACTTT. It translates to CASSSRARGRSPLHF.